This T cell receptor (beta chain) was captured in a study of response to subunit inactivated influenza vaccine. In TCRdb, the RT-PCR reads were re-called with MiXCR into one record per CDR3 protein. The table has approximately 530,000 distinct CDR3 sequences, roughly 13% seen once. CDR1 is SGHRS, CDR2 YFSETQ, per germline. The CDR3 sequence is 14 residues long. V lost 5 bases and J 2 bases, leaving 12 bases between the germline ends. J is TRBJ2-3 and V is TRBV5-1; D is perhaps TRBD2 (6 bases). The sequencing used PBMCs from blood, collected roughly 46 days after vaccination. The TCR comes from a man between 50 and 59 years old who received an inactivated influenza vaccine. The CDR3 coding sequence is TGCGCCAGCAGTAAGGGCGGGACCACAGATACGCAGTATTTT. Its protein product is CASSKGGTTDTQYF.